The present TCR beta chain was sequenced within a study of shared clonotypes between healthy human individuals. General study results and limits: For naive CD4 cells, approximately 4.7% of clonotypes were shared across a few donors. Generation probability values for non-shared clonotypes were lower than those for clonotypes shared by all four donors.

In the study's own analysis: Filtering was not the same, since immunoSEQ gave junction-only sequences without quality scores. The data were produced by immunoSEQ multiplex PCR, yet TCRdb's version contains in-frame clones alone and is incomplete. The DNA was the basis for D and trimming; V, J and clone size are from that table. The profile shows approximately 600,000 clones, 85% to 95% of them singletons. Remarks on this clone: Its antigen is unknown.

The germline CDR1 and CDR2 sequences are LNHDA and SQIVND (reference sequence). The CDR3 contains 19 residues. V lost 5 bases, J lost 2 bases, and 25 bases lay in between. Naive CD8 cells lacked CD45RO, underwent positive selection for CCR7 and left out terminally differentiated effector memory CD45RA+ cells. Each of the donors was a healthy adult who was HIV-negative and had not had a recent acute infection or vaccination. This receptor was taken from a woman between 25 and 40 years old in good health. The gene calls are TRBV19 and TRBJ1-5, with D possibly TRBD1 on 6 matching bases. The sample consisted of naive CD8+ T cells sorted from blood. CDR3 in amino acids: CASSSSGKRTGLGNQPQHF. The DNA for the CDR3 is TGTGCCAGTAGTTCGTCGGGCAAGAGAACAGGGTTAGGCAATCAGCCCCAGCATTTT.